Given below is one TCR beta chain in context. The data originate from a study of blood T cell repertoires in COVID-19. Study-level background: Specimens from acute and convalescent COVID-19 originated in the United States, Italy and Spain. PBMCs, B-cell-depleted T cells, or T cells provided the cDNA or gDNA that made up the material.

Per the authors' pipeline: Reference gene primer amplification yielded estimated nucleated cell counts. Produced via immunoSEQ multiplex PCR; TCRdb's table is partial and in-frame only. That table gives V, J and clone size, and the DNA gave D and trimming. The sample lists about 88,000 clones, 87% occurring once. The specimen was peripheral blood. The sequence came from a male donor with acute or convalescent COVID-19.

The CDR3 loop is CASSPRGDSYEQYF. The DNA of the CDR3 is TGTGCCAGCAGCCCTCGCGGGGACTCCTACGAGCAGTACTTC. The chain has TRBV7-2 and TRBJ2-7, with D perhaps matching TRBD2 (6 bases). CDR1 is SGHTA and CDR2 is FQGNSA in the germline V gene. With 5 bases removed from V and 0 bases from J, the gap between germline ends came to 11 bases. The length of the CDR3 is 14 residues. The full variable domain, rest sourced from reference TRBV7-2 and TRBJ2-7, is GAGVSQSPSNKVTEKGKDVELRCDPISGHTALYWYRQSLGQGLEFLIYFQGNSAPDKSGLPSDRFSAERTGGSVSTLTIQRTQQEDSAVYLCASSPRGDSYEQYFGPGTRLTVT.